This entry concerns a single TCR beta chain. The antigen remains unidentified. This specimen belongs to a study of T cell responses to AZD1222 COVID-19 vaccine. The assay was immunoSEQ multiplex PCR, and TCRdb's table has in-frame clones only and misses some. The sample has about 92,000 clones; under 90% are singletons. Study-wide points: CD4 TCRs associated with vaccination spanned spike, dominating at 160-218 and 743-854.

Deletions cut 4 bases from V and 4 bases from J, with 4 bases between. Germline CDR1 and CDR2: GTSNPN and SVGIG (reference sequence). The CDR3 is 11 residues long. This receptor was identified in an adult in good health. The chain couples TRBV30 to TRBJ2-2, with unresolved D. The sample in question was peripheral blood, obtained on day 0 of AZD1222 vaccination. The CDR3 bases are TGTGCCTGGAAGGTCACCGGGGAGCTGTTTTTT. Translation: CAWKVTGELFF.